Included here is one TCR beta chain sequence, with context. The specificity of this receptor is unknown. Within one base of it there is no much larger clone, and no base qualities were kept. These data come from a study of cytomegalovirus exposure and HLA in healthy donors (dated by TCRdb to the late 2010s). Turning to the overall study: According to a later analysis, one platform produced both the approximately 110 validation repertoires and the 670 or so repertoires of the first cohort. The study aimed to test whether cataloging public T cell receptors could reveal signatures of past pathogen exposure. A separate validation cohort of some 130 different subjects was used in addition to the 666-subject first cohort. To predict cytomegalovirus infection status, the study combined high-throughput TCR immunosequencing, statistical association of individual TCRs with disease status, and machine learning. Results the study describes overall, beyond this receptor: In the study, about 150 TCR beta chains were listed as associated with cytomegalovirus. The classifier was reported to diagnose cytomegalovirus status with high specificity and sensitivity in both the original cohort and the validation cohort. Three of the identified cytomegalovirus-associated TCR beta chains were confirmed in vitro to be specific for cytomegalovirus antigens. Across donors, most TCR sequences were observed very rarely, whereas some public TCRs were present in many individuals. A later analysis lacked HLA typing for the validation cohort, so it scored co-occurrence in that cohort across all 110 or so repertoires. In a later analysis, TCRs clustered in the first cohort were found to also tend to co-occur in the 130 or so validation repertoires, with about 93% of cluster scores above 0. The authors suggested that the approach could potentially be generalized to other disease states and immunological phenotypes.

Library prep was done by the immunoSEQ multiplex PCR assay. Turning to the authors' computational methods: A statistical classification framework was built to diagnose cytomegalovirus status from the catalog of TCR beta chain sequences. TCRdb took this table from immuneACCESS and kept in-frame rearrangements with V and J called. Such tables lack part of the clones; where checked against another copy, unresolved V genes explain under half of the gap, and the rest is unexplained. The V and J calls and clone size are taken from that table; D and trimming were inferred from the DNA. The sample table shows about 82,000 clones, and 85% to 95% are seen once. Of the sample, about 0.7% falls within the top ten clones. Donors formed part of the validation cohort, which comprised approximately 130 subjects and was distinct from the first cohort of 666 subjects. Relative to germline, V is 0 bases shorter and J is 6 bases shorter, with 6 bases between their ends. From cysteine to phenylalanine, the CDR3 is 14 amino acids long. Of all the DNA, just the CDR3 is kept, 42 bases in frame from base 1. The germline V gene specifies MGHRA as CDR1 and YSYEKL as CDR2.

Sequencing used PBMCs. The source of this sequence is a man younger than 35 in good health and CMV-seronegative. Rearrangement joined TRBV4-1 to TRBJ1-6; confidence is insufficient to name the D gene. The CDR3 region: CASSQDEFNSPLHF. In nucleotide form, the sequence is TGCGCCAGCAGCCAAGATGAGTTTAATTCACCCCTCCACTTT.